This TCR beta chain was obtained from a study of response to subunit inactivated influenza vaccine. V was pared by 1 base and J by 2 bases, with 2 bases of the junction left unmatched. Germline loops: CDR1 SGHVS, CDR2 FQNEAQ. The CDR3 runs 15 residues. TCRdb fed the RT-PCR reads into MiXCR, producing one record per CDR3 protein. Among over 150,000 distinct CDR3 sequences, approximately 10% were seen once, and the ten largest hold roughly 12%. General study points: Every seasonal influenza vaccination brings in few new T cells, the authors suggested.

Regarding this clonotype: What it recognizes is unknown.

This clonotype was sampled from a man aged 50 or older who received an inactivated influenza vaccine. The sequencing used non-naive T cells sorted from PBMCs, collected 45 days after vaccination. This chain connects TRBV7-8 to TRBJ2-4, with 7 bases that match TRBD1. CDR3 bases: TGTGCCAGCAGCTTAGGACAGGGTCCCAAAAACATTCAGTACTTC. Amino acids: CASSLGQGPKNIQYF.